One sample yielded the 27 T cell receptor beta chains listed below, sequenced in a study of control samples from healthy donors and cancer patients. The method was immunoSEQ multiplex PCR; TCRdb's version includes in-frame clones alone and lacks a portion of them. The sample contains more than 85,000 clones, 92% of which appear only once. Sample: blood. The receptors originated from a woman between 18 and 29 years old in good health.

The chain joins TRBV6-5 to TRBJ2-1; 13 bases match TRBD2. Germline V lookup: CDR1 MNHEY, CDR2 SVGAGI. This CDR3 has 14 residues. J gave up 6 bases and V 9 bases, and 5 bases lay outside the gene matches. The CDR3 DNA is TGTGCCAGTCGGACTAGCGGGAGTAGCAATGAGCAGTTCTTC. Translating it yields CASRTSGSSNEQFF.

V usage is TRBV14 and J usage is TRBJ1-2; a weak D match, TRBD1 (6 bases). The CDR3 covers 14 residues. Germline CDR1 and CDR2: SGHDN and FVKESK. V lost 4 bases to trimming and J lost 4 bases, with 13 bases between them. The CDR3 coding sequence is TGTGCCAGCAGCCCTCGGGGGGCCGTCTATGGCTACACCTTC. This codes for CASSPRGAVYGYTF.

The count of this clone is one. The chain couples TRBV18 to TRBJ2-1; 8 bases agree with TRBD2. After removal of 0 bases from V and 8 bases from J, the junction contained 6 bases not matched to a gene. From germline, CDR1 is KGHSH and CDR2 LQKENI. This CDR3 has 15 residues. CDR3 nucleotides: TGTGCCAGCTCACCACCGCTCGGGGGGGTCGATGAGCAGTTCTTC. This codes for CASSPPLGGVDEQFF.

V gene TRBV29-1 combines with J gene TRBJ2-6; D call uncertain. V dropped 7 bases and J dropped 2 bases, with 9 bases sitting between them. Germline lookup yields CDR1 SQVTM and CDR2 ANQGSEA. The CDR3 sequence is 13 residues long. The CDR3 protein is CSARSPGANVLTF. CDR3 sequence (DNA): TGCAGCGCCAGGTCTCCTGGGGCCAACGTCCTGACTTTC. Full variable domain (outside the CDR3, taken from reference TRBV29-1 and TRBJ2-6): SAVISQKPSRDICQRGTSLTIQCQVDSQVTMMFWYRQQPGQSLTLIATANQGSEATYESGFVIDKFPISRPNLTFSTLTVSNMSPEDSSIYLCSARSPGANVLTFGAGSRLTVL.

This clone was seen just once. The chain uses TRBV7-9 and TRBJ1-4, with a tentative D call TRBD1 (5 bases). Germline V gene lookup returns CDR1 SEHNR and CDR2 FQNEAQ (reference sequence). V was shortened by 4 bases and J by 1 base, with 10 bases between the two germline ends. The CDR3 extends over 15 amino acids. The CDR3 spells CASSYWGGTNEKLFF. CDR3 in DNA: TGTGCCAGCAGCTACTGGGGGGGAACTAATGAAAAACTGTTTTTT.

The gene calls are TRBV27 and TRBJ1-6; D uncertain. The CDR3 is 14 amino acids. Germline values: CDR1 MNHEY, CDR2 SMNVEV (reference sequence). The V gene lost 2 bases and the J gene lost 8 bases, with 10 bases spanning the gap. CDR3 bases: TGTGCCAGCAGTTTAATGCCACCGGATTCACCCCTCCACTTT. Translating gives CASSLMPPDSPLHF.

V usage is TRBV27 and J usage is TRBJ1-5; weak D call: TRBD1 (6 bases). The length of the CDR3 is 16 residues. Germline V CDR1 and CDR2: MNHEY, SMNVEV (reference sequence). V shed 1 base and J shed 4 bases, with 14 bases lying between them. In nucleotides, the CDR3 is TGTGCCAGCAGTTTATATTGGGGGGCCCTTAATCAGCCCCAGCATTTT. Translating gives CASSLYWGALNQPQHF.

The rearrangement joins TRBV9 to TRBJ2-5; the match to TRBD2 covers 9 bases. The CDR3 is 17 amino acids. The trim removed 3 bases at V and 3 bases at J, leaving 12 bases unmatched. Germline CDR1 is SGDLS and CDR2 is YYNGEE. Here the CDR3 DNA reads TGTGCCAGCAGCGGCCGGGGAGCGGGGGGTTTTGAAGAGACCCAGTACTTC. Its translation is CASSGRGAGGFEETQYF.

The genes are TRBV6-5 and TRBJ2-7; maybe TRBD2 (6 bases). V dropped 2 bases and J dropped 4 bases, with 15 bases sitting between them. There are 15 residues in the CDR3. The germline V gene has CDR1 MNHEY and CDR2 SVGAGI. The CDR3 nucleotides read TGTGCCAGCAGTTACGACGGGAGATTGGGGTACGAGCAGTACTTC. Amino acid sequence: CASSYDGRLGYEQYF.

The chain uses TRBV24-1 and TRBJ2-5; D remains ambiguous. Between the trimmed V and J ends, which lost 4 bases and 3 bases, there was a span of 14 bases. The CDR3 runs to 15 residues. Germline V gives CDR1 KGHDR, CDR2 SFDVKD. The CDR3 region is CATSDPGRTKETQYF. The DNA of the CDR3 is TGTGCCACCAGTGACCCAGGACGGACGAAAGAGACCCAGTACTTC.

The CDR3 DNA is TGTGCCTGGAGACCAGCGGGGAGCACAGATACGCAGTATTTT. Protein sequence: CAWRPAGSTDTQYF. The V gene is TRBV30, the J gene TRBJ2-3; 7 bases are a match to TRBD2. CDR1 and CDR2 (germline): GTSNPN, SVGIG (reference sequence). The CDR3 contains 14 residues. V lost 3 bases to trimming and J lost 0 bases; unmatched junction nucleotides: 3.

The rearrangement joins TRBV11-2 to TRBJ2-1, with TRBD2 identical over 9 bases. With V trimmed by 2 bases and J by 2 bases, 1 base remained unmatched. CDR3 length: 15 residues. Germline CDR1 is SGHAT and CDR2 is FQNNGV. The CDR3 sequence: CASSLSGGTYNEQFF. The CDR3 DNA reads TGTGCCAGCAGCTTAAGCGGGGGGACCTACAATGAGCAGTTCTTC. Full variable domain (outside the CDR3, taken from reference TRBV11-2 and TRBJ2-1): EAGVAQSPRYKIIEKRQSVAFWCNPISGHATLYWYQQILGQGPKLLIQFQNNGVVDDSQLPKDRFSAERLKGVDSTLKIQPAKLEDSAVYLCASSLSGGTYNEQFFGPGTRLTVL.

This chain uses TRBV5-1 with TRBJ1-1; D might be TRBD1 (5 bases). The V end was cut by 0 bases, the J end by 3 bases, with 6 bases between. CDR3 length equals 13 residues. Germline V gives CDR1 SGHRS, CDR2 YFSETQ. This CDR3 reads CASSLGQYTEAFF. The CDR3 DNA reads TGCGCCAGCAGCTTGGGACAGTACACTGAAGCTTTCTTT.

The genes are TRBV14 and TRBJ2-7; D perhaps matches TRBD1 (6 bases). This CDR3 contains 13 residues. The germline V gene has CDR1 SGHDN and CDR2 FVKESK. Trimming stripped 5 bases from V and 6 bases from J, with 14 bases between. For the CDR3, the DNA is TGTGCCAGCAGCGGGCAGGGGATTAGCGAGCAGTACTTC. Translated, it gives CASSGQGISEQYF.

The V call is TRBV11-2, the J call TRBJ2-1, with D hard to call. V lost 1 base, J lost 4 bases, and 5 bases lay in between. CDR1 and CDR2 (germline): SGHAT, FQNNGV. This CDR3 contains 13 residues. This chain's CDR3 is CASSLVLYNEQFF. The CDR3 DNA follows: TGTGCCAGCAGCTTAGTATTATACAATGAGCAGTTCTTC.

The J gene is TRBJ2-7, the V gene TRBV12-3 or TRBV12-4; D remains ambiguous. V lost 3 bases and J 0 bases, leaving 6 bases between the germline ends. The CDR3 loop spans 13 amino acids. The CDR3 here is CASSFGNSYEQYF. The CDR3 region has the DNA TGTGCCAGCAGTTTTGGGAACTCCTACGAGCAGTACTTC.

This chain uses TRBV5-1 with TRBJ1-2; D is perhaps TRBD1 (6 bases). Trimming cost V 4 bases and J 4 bases, with 14 bases left between them. This CDR3 has 14 residues. Germline assignment: CDR1 SGHRS and CDR2 YFSETQ. In DNA, the CDR3 is TGCGCCAGCAGCCAGGACAGCCTAAGCTATGGCTACACCTTC. It codes for CASSQDSLSYGYTF.

A single count supports this clone. V and J are TRBV18 and TRBJ2-5; D remains ambiguous. CDR1 and CDR2 from the germline V gene are KGHSH and LQKENI. Trimming shortened V by 1 base and J by 0 bases, and 9 bases separated the two germline ends. This CDR3 is 15 amino acids long. The DNA for the CDR3 is TGTGCCAGCTCACCACGTAAGTCAGACCAAGAGACCCAGTACTTC. Protein product: CASSPRKSDQETQYF.

This chain uses TRBV4-3 with TRBJ2-1; D call uncertain. The germline gives CDR1 LGHNA, CDR2 YSLEER. This CDR3 has 15 amino acids. Trimming cost V 0 bases and J 4 bases, with 10 bases left between them. The CDR3 DNA is TGCGCCAGCAGCCAAGAAATAGAAACTTACAATGAGCAGTTCTTC. It yields the protein CASSQEIETYNEQFF.

This sequence joins TRBV30 and TRBJ1-6; D may be TRBD1 (5 bases). The CDR3 extends over 18 amino acids. Germline CDR1 GTSNPN, CDR2 SVGIG (reference sequence). V shed 3 bases and J shed 0 bases, with 18 bases lying between them. The CDR3 sequence is CAWRGGLSGSSYNSPLHF. The CDR3, as DNA: TGTGCCTGGAGGGGTGGGCTATCAGGGAGCTCCTATAATTCACCCCTCCACTTT.

The chain has TRBV30 and TRBJ1-5; 7 bases match TRBD1. CDR1 and CDR2 (germline): GTSNPN, SVGIG (reference sequence). The CDR3 is made up of 15 amino acids. Trimming at V came to 5 bases and at J to 2 bases, leaving 9 bases not matched to a gene. The CDR3 region is CAWSKGAGGNQPQHF. Here the CDR3 DNA reads TGTGCCTGGTCAAAGGGGGCTGGGGGCAATCAGCCCCAGCATTTT.

The chain is built from TRBV7-9 and TRBJ2-2; D is possibly TRBD1 (6 bases). CDR1 is SEHNR, CDR2 FQNEAQ, per germline (reference sequence). V lost 5 bases and J lost 5, with 15 bases in between. This CDR3 spans 15 amino acids. CDR3 protein: CASSGSVRGTGELFF. The CDR3 nucleotides read TGTGCCAGCAGCGGTAGCGTTAGGGGGACCGGGGAGCTGTTTTTT. Together with reference TRBV7-9 and TRBJ2-2, the CDR3 gives the full variable domain: DTGVSQNPRHKITKRGQNVTFRCDPISEHNRLYWYRQTLGQGPEFLTYFQNEAQLEKSRLLSDRFSAERPKGSFSTLEIQRTEQGDSAMYLCASSGSVRGTGELFFGEGSRLTVL.

The CDR3 loop is CASSQESPGQGITEAFF. The CDR3, as DNA: TGTGCCAGCAGCCAAGAGTCGCCGGGACAGGGGATCACTGAAGCTTTCTTT. The chain joins TRBV14 to TRBJ1-1; TRBD1 matches at 10 bases. Germline CDR1 and CDR2: SGHDN and FVKESK. V lost 0 bases and J lost 4; bases outside the gene matches: 8. The CDR3 spans 17 residues.

V and J are TRBV25-1 and TRBJ2-1; TRBD2 might be the D (5 bases). The germline gives CDR1 MGHDK, CDR2 SYGVNS. The ends were cut back, 0 bases at V and 4 bases at J, with 7 bases in the middle. The CDR3 length is 14 residues. The CDR3 DNA reads as TGTGCCAGCAGTGAATATTTAGCGTACAATGAGCAGTTCTTC. This encodes CASSEYLAYNEQFF.

The J gene is TRBJ1-3, the V gene TRBV6-5; D gene unclear. The germline V and J ends were trimmed by 0 bases and 4 bases, with 7 bases remaining between them. This CDR3 comprises 14 residues. Germline V gene lookup returns CDR1 MNHEY and CDR2 SVGAGI. CDR3 DNA: TGTGCCAGCAGTTACTCAGGGTACGGAAACACCATATATTTT. Translating gives CASSYSGYGNTIYF.

The chain employs TRBV7-9 and TRBJ1-1, with 7 nucleotides matching TRBD1. J gave up 4 bases and V 3 bases, and 8 bases lay outside the gene matches. The CDR3 totals 15 residues. Germline V CDR1 and CDR2: SEHNR, FQNEAQ (reference sequence). The CDR3 nucleotides read TGTGCCAGCAGCTTCTCCGGGACAGAAGGCACTGAAGCTTTCTTT. Its translation is CASSFSGTEGTEAFF.

V is TRBV3-1 (or the pseudogene TRBV3-2) and J is TRBJ1-4, with D hard to call. V gave up 2 bases and J gave up 5 bases, with 0 bases separating them. Germline CDR1 LGHDT, CDR2 YNNKEL (reference sequence). The CDR3 contains 11 residues. In DNA form, the CDR3 reads TGTGCCAGCAGCCAAAATGAAAAACTGTTTTTT. Residues: CASSQNEKLFF.